This T cell receptor (beta chain) was captured in a study of shared clonotypes between healthy human individuals. The germline CDR1 and CDR2 sequences are MDHEN and SYDVKM. The length of the CDR3 is 19 residues. Trimming at V came to 6 bases and at J to 6 bases, leaving 23 bases not matched to a gene. Sequencing was performed with immunoSEQ multiplex PCR; in TCRdb, only in-frame clones are kept and a portion is missing. This table has some 650,000 clones, about 97% appearing once. The genes are TRBV28 and TRBJ2-3; the match to TRBD2 covers 8 bases. Sequencing was performed on naive CD4+ T cells sorted from blood. Subset denoted: CD45RA+ positively selected. This TCR was sampled from a woman in her thirties in good health. DNA of the CDR3: TGTGCCAGCAGAGACCTTTACGACGTTGGGCTAGCGGGTGGGGATACGCAGTATTTT. This codes for CASRDLYDVGLAGGDTQYF.